This entry concerns a single TCR beta chain. Its antigen is currently unknown. Viral peptide pool expansion of antigen-specific CD4+ T cells preceded sequencing in the ViraFEST assay. A 10-day culture period preceded the isolation of CD4+ T cells. Participants were given two doses of BNT162b2 or mRNA-1273 vaccine. Each well held two million PBMC cultured with around 9 ug/ml peptides and 7.5 to 10 IU/ml IL-2. Half the medium was swapped for IL-2 medium on days 3 and 7. TCRdb's table, derived via immunoSEQ multiplex PCR, lists solely in-frame clones and lacks some. The data hold about 31,000 clones, with 65% observed a single time. These data originate in a study of vaccination effects on CD4 cells after COVID-19. The sequences come from CD4+ T cells from PBMCs cultured with SARS-CoV-2 spike peptides, collected after COVID-19 vaccination. The source of this sequence is a human donor who received a COVID-19 vaccine.

The CDR3 DNA sequence: TGTGCCAGCAGTTACGACCATGCAGGGTACGGCTACACCTTC. It specifies CASSYDHAGYGYTF. This sequence joins TRBV6-5 and TRBJ1-2; D might be TRBD1 (5 bases). Germline V gene lookup returns CDR1 MNHEY and CDR2 SVGAGI. The V end was cut by 2 bases, the J end by 8 bases, with 15 bases between. The CDR3 covers 14 residues.